This T cell receptor (beta chain) stems from a study of T cell changes during pregnancy in multiple sclerosis. This clone came up once. The junction had 7 bases not matched to a gene; V was cut back by 2 bases and J by 5 bases. The CDR3 totals 15 residues. Germline CDR1 SGHRS, CDR2 YFSETQ. Assay used: immunoSEQ multiplex PCR; TCRdb lists only in-frame clones, some missing. The table lists 90,000 to 120,000 clones, approximately 90% of them singletons. This sequence originates from a female donor in good health, enrolled as a control in a pregnancy study. The V call is TRBV5-1, the J call TRBJ2-1; 7 bases are shared with TRBD1. The sequencing here drew on peripheral blood, taken in the third trimester of pregnancy. The DNA of the CDR3 is TGCGCCAGCAGCTTTTCGAGGACAGGCCACAATGAGCAGTTCTTC. This gives the protein CASSFSRTGHNEQFF.